This TCR beta chain was recovered during a study of early T cells in non-severe SARS-CoV-2 infection. In the library, individual cDNA molecules carried attached unique molecular identifiers. In TCRdb, the 5' RACE reads were re-called with MiXCR into one record per CDR3 protein. The sample records fewer than 50,000 distinct CDR3 sequences, roughly 7.3% being singletons. CDR3 length equals 17 residues. Trimming shortened V by 3 bases and J by 5 bases, and 21 bases separated the two germline ends. Germline loops: CDR1 SGHVS, CDR2 FNYEAQ. This clonotype was seen a few times. This TCR was recovered from an adult who was a healthcare worker with PCR-confirmed SARS-CoV-2 infection or an uninfected control (not recorded which). This rearrangement joins TRBV7-6 to TRBJ2-3, with D unresolved. Material: whole blood. The CDR3: CASSFVGLSHKGDTQYF. The CDR3 coding sequence is TGTGCCAGCAGCTTTGTGGGATTAAGCCACAAAGGAGATACGCAGTATTTT.